This note documents a single TCR beta chain sequence. The CDR3 is 16 residues long. V lost 0 bases and J lost 2; bases outside the gene matches: 8. Germline values: CDR1 SGHNT, CDR2 YYREEE (reference sequence). The sample belongs to a study of technical replicates of blood from several donors. The assay was immunoSEQ multiplex PCR, and TCRdb's table has in-frame clones only and misses some. The sample lists tens of thousands of clones; around nine tenths were seen once. Sample: PBMCs. This chain links TRBV5-4 with TRBJ2-7; 7 positions match TRBD2. This receptor was taken from a human donor in good health. Some clones in this sample may be carry-over from other donors' samples. In nucleotides, the CDR3 is TGTGCCAGCAGCTTGGTTGTACTAGCGCAGACCTACGAGCAGTACTTC. Residues: CASSLVVLAQTYEQYF.